The 6 T cell receptor beta chains reported below all come from one sample, sequenced in a study of persistence of HIV-infected CD4 T cells. This was the immunoSEQ version 4 assay in survey mode. Clones were sequenced by immunoSEQ multiplex PCR, and TCRdb holds only the in-frame ones, with some missing. The table lists under 40,000 clones, 65% to 90% of them singletons, with 15% to 20% in the top ten. The stimulus was an HIV-1 Gag 15-mer peptide pool, 0.85 to 1 ug/peptide/mL. Memory cells lacking CD40L and CD69 with high CD45RO were sorted. These receptors have no identified antigens. The sequences come from CD4+ T cells sorted from PBMCs after roughly 17-hour stimulation, collected from a patient who received antiretroviral therapy. The source is an adult woman with HIV who was CMV-seropositive.

The V gene is TRBV6-5, the J gene TRBJ1-5, with 10 nucleotides matching TRBD1. The CDR3 spans 14 residues. V was pared by 6 bases and J by 4 bases, with 3 bases of the junction left unmatched. Germline CDR1 MNHEY, CDR2 SVGAGI. The CDR3, as DNA: TGTGCCAGCAGCGCGGACAGGGGGAATCAGCCCCAGCATTTT. Protein: CASSADRGNQPQHF.

The chain couples TRBV15 to TRBJ2-3; 9 bases line up with TRBD1. The CDR3 has 17 residues. From germline, CDR1 is LNHNV and CDR2 YYDKDF (reference sequence). The V and J ends lost 3 bases and 2 bases, in that order; junction bases with no gene match: 9. Here the CDR3 DNA reads TGTGCCACCAGCAGTAACACAGGGGGCCTCTACACAGATACGCAGTATTTT. Translating gives CATSSNTGGLYTDTQYF.

The DNA of the CDR3 is TGTGCCAGCAGAGTACGGCGCACAGATACGCAGTATTTT. It specifies CASRVRRTDTQYF. The chain couples TRBV2 to TRBJ2-3; D is unclear. CDR3 length: 13 residues. Germline lookup yields CDR1 SNHLY and CDR2 FYNNEI. Trimming removed 6 bases at V and 1 base at J, with 8 bases between.

The chain carries TRBV30 and TRBJ1-5; D is ambiguous. Germline V gene sequence: CDR1 GTSNPN, CDR2 SVGIG (reference sequence). The CDR3 totals 15 residues. Trimming stripped 4 bases from V and 0 bases from J, with 13 bases between. The DNA of the CDR3 is TGTGCCTGGATGCGGACGGTGGATAGCAATCAGCCCCAGCATTTT. Encoded protein: CAWMRTVDSNQPQHF. Using reference TRBV30 and TRBJ1-5 for the parts outside the CDR3, the full variable domain is SQTIHQWPATLVQPVGSPLSLECTVEGTSNPNLYWYRQAAGRGLQLLFYSVGIGQISSEVPQNLSASRPQDRQFILSSKKLLLSDSGFYLCAWMRTVDSNQPQHFGDGTRLSIL.

The V and J genes are TRBV19 and TRBJ1-4; D gene uncertain. This CDR3 comprises 12 residues. V was trimmed by 4 bases and J by 8 bases, leaving 8 bases between them. Germline V lookup: CDR1 LNHDA, CDR2 SQIVND (reference sequence). The CDR3 protein is CASSSTGEKLFF. Here the CDR3 DNA reads TGTGCCAGTAGTAGTACGGGAGAAAAACTGTTTTTT.

The V call is TRBV4-3, the J call TRBJ1-2; 9 nucleotides line up with TRBD1. Trimming at V came to 0 bases and at J to 4 bases, leaving 6 bases not matched to a gene. Germline lookup yields CDR1 LGHNA and CDR2 YSLEER. The CDR3 loop spans 16 amino acids. The CDR3 loop is CASSQERTGGGYGYTF. In DNA form, the CDR3 reads TGCGCCAGCAGCCAAGAAAGAACAGGGGGCGGCTATGGCTACACCTTC.